The clone carrying this T cell receptor beta chain was counted at least ten times. What it binds is unknown. Template switching created a universal primer site, and the cDNA included unique molecular identifiers. TCRdb redid the calling of the 5' RACE reads with MiXCR, one entry per CDR3 protein. Of 400,000 or so distinct CDR3 sequences listed, 9% are singletons. CDR3 size: 13 residues. CDR1 and CDR2 (germline): SQVTM, ANQGSEA. V lost 4 bases and J 3 bases, leaving 12 bases between the germline ends. This sample was included in a study of identical twins. Whole-study findings and limits: The degree of excess twin sharing was weaker in beta out-of-frame sequences. Beta clonotypes that were abundant in cord blood contained fewer insertions, a pattern absent from memory repertoires.

Each donor (without exception) was a healthy Caucasian. The source of this sequence is a woman aged 50 to 60 in good health. The sequencing input was naive T cells sorted from blood. The V gene is TRBV29-1, the J gene TRBJ1-1, with D maybe TRBD1 (6 bases). The CDR3 reads CSVAQGRDTEAFF. The CDR3 DNA reads as TGCAGCGTTGCTCAGGGGCGCGACACTGAAGCTTTCTTT.